Below, 7 T cell receptor beta chains from the same sample are listed, as sequenced in a study of blood T cells in healthy people across ages. Together with a sample-barcoded 5' primer, a J-beta primer mix was included in a second PCR lasting roughly 6 to 12 cycles. TCRdb analysed the 5' RACE reads with MiXCR anew, one entry per CDR3 protein. The table shows around 780,000 distinct CDR3 sequences, with approximately 60% occurring only once. Material: blood. The source of these receptors is a man in his forties in good health.

The chain uses TRBV7-2 and TRBJ2-5; weak D call: TRBD2 (5 bases). The length of the CDR3 is 13 residues. Trimming took 2 bases from V and 4 from J, leaving 8 bases between them. The germline V gene encodes CDR1 SGHTA and CDR2 FQGNSA. The CDR3 DNA follows: TGTGCCAGCAGCTTAACGGGGTCAGAGACCCAGTACTTC. As protein: CASSLTGSETQYF.

The chain recombines TRBV7-3 with TRBJ2-2, with no clear D. The germline CDR1 and CDR2 sequences are SGHTA and FQGTGA. V lost 5 bases, J lost 1 base, and 11 bases lay in between. This CDR3 is built from 15 residues. CDR3 loop: CASSPQAGNTGELFF. The CDR3 region has the DNA TGTGCCAGCAGCCCTCAGGCAGGGAACACCGGGGAGCTGTTTTTT.

The chain has TRBV5-1 and TRBJ1-1; TRBD1 agrees at 7 bases. The CDR3 has 14 amino acids. CDR1 is SGHRS and CDR2 is YFSETQ in the germline V gene. J gave up 3 bases and V 5 bases, and 7 bases lay outside the gene matches. This chain's CDR3 is CASRIQGTDTEAFF. The CDR3 DNA follows: TGCGCCAGCAGGATACAGGGGACGGACACTGAAGCTTTCTTT.

The V gene is TRBV6-5, the J gene TRBJ1-2, with 9 bases that match TRBD1. After removal of 5 bases from V and 4 bases from J, the junction contained 11 bases not matched to a gene. CDR3 length equals 16 residues. Germline values: CDR1 MNHEY, CDR2 SVGAGI. CDR3 residues: CASSPVTGTGIYGYTF. The CDR3 nucleotides are TGTGCCAGCAGTCCCGTGACCGGGACAGGGATCTATGGCTACACCTTC.

V is TRBV2 and J is TRBJ1-4; D is ambiguous. CDR1 is SNHLY and CDR2 is FYNNEI in the germline V gene. The V and J ends lost 4 bases and 13 bases respectively, with 10 bases between them. The CDR3 is 11 residues long. As DNA, the CDR3 is TGTGCCAGCAGTGTTGCAAGTAGACTGTTTTTT. Its protein product is CASSVASRLFF.

This sequence joins TRBV29-1 and TRBJ2-7; TRBD1 might be the D (5 bases). Trimming took 4 bases from V and 6 from J, leaving 13 bases between them. Per the germline V gene, CDR1 is SQVTM and CDR2 is ANQGSEA. The CDR3 loop spans 12 amino acids. CDR3 coding DNA: TGCAGCGTTGTAGGGCAGGGTATCGAGCAGTACTTC. Amino acid sequence: CSVVGQGIEQYF.

The chain links TRBV5-1 to TRBJ1-5, with D maybe TRBD1 (5 bases). This CDR3 region has 14 residues. In germline, CDR1 is SGHRS, CDR2 YFSETQ. The V end lost 2 bases, the J end lost 7 bases, and 13 bases lay between the germline ends. CDR3: CASSLDSPRQPQHF. The CDR3 coding sequence is TGCGCCAGCAGCTTAGACAGCCCAAGACAGCCCCAGCATTTT.